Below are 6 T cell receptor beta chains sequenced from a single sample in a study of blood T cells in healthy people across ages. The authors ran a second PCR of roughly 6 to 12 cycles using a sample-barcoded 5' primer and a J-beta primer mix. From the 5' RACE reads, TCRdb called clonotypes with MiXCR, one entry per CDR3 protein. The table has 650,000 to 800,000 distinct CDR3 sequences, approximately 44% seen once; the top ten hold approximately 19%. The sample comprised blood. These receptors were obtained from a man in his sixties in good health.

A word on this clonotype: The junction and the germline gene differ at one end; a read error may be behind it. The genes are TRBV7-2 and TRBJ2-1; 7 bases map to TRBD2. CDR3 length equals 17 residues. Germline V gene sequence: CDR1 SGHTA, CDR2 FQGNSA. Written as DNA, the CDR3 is TGTGCCAGCAGCTTAGCTCCTAGCGGTACTTCCTACAATGAGCGGTTCTTC. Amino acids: CASSLAPSGTSYNERFF.

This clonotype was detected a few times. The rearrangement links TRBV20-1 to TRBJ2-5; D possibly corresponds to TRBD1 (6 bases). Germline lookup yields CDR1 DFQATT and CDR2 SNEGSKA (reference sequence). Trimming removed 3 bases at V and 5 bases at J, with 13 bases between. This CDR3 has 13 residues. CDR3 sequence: CSARGPRGETQYF. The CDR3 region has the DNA TGCAGTGCTAGGGGCCCAAGGGGGGAGACCCAGTACTTC.

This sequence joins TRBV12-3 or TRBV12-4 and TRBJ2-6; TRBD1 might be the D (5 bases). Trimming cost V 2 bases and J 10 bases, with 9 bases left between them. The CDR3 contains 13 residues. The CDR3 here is CASSLSGLNVLTF. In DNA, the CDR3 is TGTGCCAGCAGTTTATCAGGGTTAAACGTCCTGACTTTC.

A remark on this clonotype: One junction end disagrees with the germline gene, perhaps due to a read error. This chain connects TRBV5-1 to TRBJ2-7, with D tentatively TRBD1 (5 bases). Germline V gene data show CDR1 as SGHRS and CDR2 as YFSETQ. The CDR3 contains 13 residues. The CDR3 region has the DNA TGCGCCAGCAACTTGTCAGGGTCCTACGAGCAGTACTTC. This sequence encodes CASNLSGSYEQYF. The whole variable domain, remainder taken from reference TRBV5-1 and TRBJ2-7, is KAGVTQTPRYLIKTRGQQVTLSCSPISGHRSVSWYQQTPGQGLQFLFEYFSETQRNKGNFPGRFSGRQFSNSRSEMNVSTLELGDSALYLCASNLSGSYEQYFGPGTRLTVT.

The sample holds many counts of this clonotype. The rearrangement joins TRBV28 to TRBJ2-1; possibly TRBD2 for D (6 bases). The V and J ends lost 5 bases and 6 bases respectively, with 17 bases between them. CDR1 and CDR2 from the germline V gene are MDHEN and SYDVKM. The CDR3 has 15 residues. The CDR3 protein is CASSNRGLEGNEQFF. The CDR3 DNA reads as TGTGCCAGCAGTAACCGGGGGTTGGAAGGCAATGAGCAGTTCTTC. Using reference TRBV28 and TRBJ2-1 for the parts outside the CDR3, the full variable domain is DVKVTQSSRYLVKRTGEKVFLECVQDMDHENMFWYRQDPGLGLRLIYFSYDVKMKEKGDIPEGYSVSREKKERFSLILESASTNQTSMYLCASSNRGLEGNEQFFGPGTRLTVL.

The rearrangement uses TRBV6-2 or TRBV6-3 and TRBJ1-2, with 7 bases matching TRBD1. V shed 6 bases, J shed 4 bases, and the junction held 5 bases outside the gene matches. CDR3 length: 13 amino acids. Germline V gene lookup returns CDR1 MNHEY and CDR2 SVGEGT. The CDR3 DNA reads TGTGCCAGCAGCGCGACAGGGACCTATGGCTACACCTTC. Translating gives CASSATGTYGYTF.